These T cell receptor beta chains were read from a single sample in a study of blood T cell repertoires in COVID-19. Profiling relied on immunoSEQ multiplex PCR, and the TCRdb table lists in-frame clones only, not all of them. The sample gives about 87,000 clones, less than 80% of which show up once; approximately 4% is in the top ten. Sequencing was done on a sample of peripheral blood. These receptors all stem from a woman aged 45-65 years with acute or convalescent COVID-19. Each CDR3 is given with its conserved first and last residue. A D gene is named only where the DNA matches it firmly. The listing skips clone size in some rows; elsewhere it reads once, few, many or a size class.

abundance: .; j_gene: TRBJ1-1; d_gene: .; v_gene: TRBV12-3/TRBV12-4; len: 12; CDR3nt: TGTGCCAGCAACTCCCCAGGGCTGGAAGCTTTCTTT; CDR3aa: CASNSPGLEAFF
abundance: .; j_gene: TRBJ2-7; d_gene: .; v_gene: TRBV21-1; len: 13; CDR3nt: TGTGCCAGCAGCCTCGTGGGGGGTTACGAGCAGTACTTC; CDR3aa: CASSLVGGYEQYF
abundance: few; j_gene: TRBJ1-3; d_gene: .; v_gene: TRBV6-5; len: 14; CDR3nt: TGTGCCAGCACCCACAGGGCCTCTGGAAACACCATATATTTT; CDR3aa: CASTHRASGNTIYF
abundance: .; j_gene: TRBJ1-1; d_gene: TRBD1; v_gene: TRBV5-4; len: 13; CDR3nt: TGTGCCAGCAGCTTTTCAGGGGGGACTGAAGCTTTCTTT; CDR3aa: CASSFSGGTEAFF
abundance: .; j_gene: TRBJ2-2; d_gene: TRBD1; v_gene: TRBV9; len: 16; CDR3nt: TGTGCCAGCAGCGTAATGTCAGGGGGGAACACCGGGGAGCTGTTTTTT; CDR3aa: CASSVMSGGNTGELFF
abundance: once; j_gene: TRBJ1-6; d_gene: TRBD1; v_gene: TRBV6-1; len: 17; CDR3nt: TGTGCCAGCAGTGTCGCCGACAGGGGAAACAATAATTCACCCCTCCACTTT; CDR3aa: CASSVADRGNNNSPLHF
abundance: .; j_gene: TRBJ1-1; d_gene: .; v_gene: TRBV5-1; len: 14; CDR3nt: TGCGCCAGCAGCCCCATGGGGGCTCGCACTGAAGCTTTCTTT; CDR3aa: CASSPMGARTEAFF
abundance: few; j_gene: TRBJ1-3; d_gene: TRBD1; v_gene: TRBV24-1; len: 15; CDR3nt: TGTGCCACCAGTGATTCAAGGACAGGGGGTAACACCATATATTTT; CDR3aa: CATSDSRTGGNTIYF
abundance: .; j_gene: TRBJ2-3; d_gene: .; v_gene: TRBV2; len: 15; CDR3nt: TGTGCCAGCGAAAATCAGGGGCTTGGGACAGATACGCAGTATTTT; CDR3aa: CASENQGLGTDTQYF
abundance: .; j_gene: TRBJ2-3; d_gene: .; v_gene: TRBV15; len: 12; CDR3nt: TGTGCCACCAGCAAGACGGGAGATACGCAGTATTTT; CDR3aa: CATSKTGDTQYF
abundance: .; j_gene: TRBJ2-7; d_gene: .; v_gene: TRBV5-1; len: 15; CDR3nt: TGCGCCAGCGGCGAAGGGGGGACAGTAATTTACGAGCAGTACTTC; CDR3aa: CASGEGGTVIYEQYF
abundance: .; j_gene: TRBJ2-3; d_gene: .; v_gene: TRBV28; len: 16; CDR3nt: TGTGCCAGCAACGACAGGTTTGGGATTGGCACAGATACGCAGTATTTT; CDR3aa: CASNDRFGIGTDTQYF
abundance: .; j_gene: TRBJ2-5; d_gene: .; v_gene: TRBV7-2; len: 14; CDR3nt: TGTGCCAGCAGCTTATCAGGGGCCGAAGAGACCCAGTACTTC; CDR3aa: CASSLSGAEETQYF
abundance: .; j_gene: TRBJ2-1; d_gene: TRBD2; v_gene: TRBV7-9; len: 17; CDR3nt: TGTGCCAGCAGCCCGAGAGCGGGGGAGGAGTTTGACAATGAGCAGTTCTTC; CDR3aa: CASSPRAGEEFDNEQFF
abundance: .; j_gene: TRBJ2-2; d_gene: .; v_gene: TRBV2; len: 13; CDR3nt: TGTGCCAGCCTACAGGCCCTGGGCGGGGAGCTGTTTTTT; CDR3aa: CASLQALGGELFF
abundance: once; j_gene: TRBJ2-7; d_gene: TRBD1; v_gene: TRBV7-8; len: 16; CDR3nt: TGTGCCAGCAGCTTTAAATCGGGACAGGGTCCCTACGAGCAGTACTTC; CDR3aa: CASSFKSGQGPYEQYF
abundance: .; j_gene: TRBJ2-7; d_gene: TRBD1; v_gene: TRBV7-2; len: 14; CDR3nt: TGTGCCAGCAGCTTAGTAGACAGGGGGCGGGAGCAGTACTTC; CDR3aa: CASSLVDRGREQYF
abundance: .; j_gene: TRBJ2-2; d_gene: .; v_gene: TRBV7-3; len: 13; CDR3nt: TGTGCCAGCAGCTCGTATGCGGCCGGGGAGCTGTTTTTT; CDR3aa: CASSSYAAGELFF
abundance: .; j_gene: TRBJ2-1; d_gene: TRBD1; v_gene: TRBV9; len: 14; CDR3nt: TGTGCCAGCAGCGCCGACAGGGCTCGCAATGAGCAGTTCTTC; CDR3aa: CASSADRARNEQFF
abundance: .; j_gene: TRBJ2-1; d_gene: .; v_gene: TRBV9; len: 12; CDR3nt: TGTGCCAGCAGCGTTGGAAGAGGCGAGCAGTTCTTC; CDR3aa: CASSVGRGEQFF
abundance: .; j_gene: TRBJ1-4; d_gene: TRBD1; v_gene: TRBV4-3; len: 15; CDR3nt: TGCGCCAGCAGCCATACGGGACAGGGGAAACCAAAACTGTTTTTT; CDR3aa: CASSHTGQGKPKLFF
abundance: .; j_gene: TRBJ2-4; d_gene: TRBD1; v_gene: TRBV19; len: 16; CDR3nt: TGTGCCAGTAGTCCTCTCGCCGGGACAGGGGGTGACATTCAGTACTTC; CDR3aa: CASSPLAGTGGDIQYF
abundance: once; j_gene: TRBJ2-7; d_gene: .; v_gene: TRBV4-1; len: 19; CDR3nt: TGCGCCAGCAGCCCAGTATTTAGCCTGAGGAGGGGGCTTCGGTACGAGCAGTACTTC; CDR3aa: CASSPVFSLRRGLRYEQYF
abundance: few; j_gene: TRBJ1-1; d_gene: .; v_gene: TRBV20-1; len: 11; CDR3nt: TGCAGTGCTAGAGGCTACGCTGAAGCTTTCTTT; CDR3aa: CSARGYAEAFF
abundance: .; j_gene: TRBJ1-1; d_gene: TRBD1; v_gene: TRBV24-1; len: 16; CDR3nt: TGTGCCACCAGTGATTGGGACAGGTCCTTGAACACTGAAGCTTTCTTT; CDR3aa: CATSDWDRSLNTEAFF
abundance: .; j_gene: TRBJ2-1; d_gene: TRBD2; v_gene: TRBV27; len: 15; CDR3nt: TGTGCCAGCAGTTTATCGAGCGGGGGGGTTCGTGAGCAGTTCTTC; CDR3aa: CASSLSSGGVREQFF
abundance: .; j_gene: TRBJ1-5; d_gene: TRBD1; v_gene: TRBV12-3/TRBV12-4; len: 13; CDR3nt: TGTGCCAGCAGTTCCGACCCCGGGACAGGGCCCGATTTT; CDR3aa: CASSSDPGTGPDF
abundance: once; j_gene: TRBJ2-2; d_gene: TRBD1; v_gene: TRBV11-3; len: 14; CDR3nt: TGTGCCAGCAGCGGCCGGACAGGGTCCGGGGAGCTGTTTTTT; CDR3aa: CASSGRTGSGELFF
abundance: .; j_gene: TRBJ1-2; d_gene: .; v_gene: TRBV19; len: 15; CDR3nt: TGTGCCAGTAGTATAGGCAGCTCGGGAGGCTATGGCTACACCTTC; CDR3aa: CASSIGSSGGYGYTF
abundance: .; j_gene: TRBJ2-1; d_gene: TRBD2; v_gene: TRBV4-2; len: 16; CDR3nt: TGTGCCAGCAGCCCGCCGGAGAGCGGGGGGGGGTTCGAGCAGTTCTTC; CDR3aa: CASSPPESGGGFEQFF
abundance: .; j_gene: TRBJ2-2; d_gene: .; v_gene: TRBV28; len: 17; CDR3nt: TGTGCCAGCACCCCCTTGGTGCGACTGGGTAACACCGGGGAGCTGTTTTTT; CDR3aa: CASTPLVRLGNTGELFF
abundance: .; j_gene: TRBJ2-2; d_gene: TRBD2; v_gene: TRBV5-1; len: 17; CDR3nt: TGCGCCAGCAGCCCCTCCGCCGGGAGGGGAAAAACCGGGGAGCTGTTTTTT; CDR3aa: CASSPSAGRGKTGELFF
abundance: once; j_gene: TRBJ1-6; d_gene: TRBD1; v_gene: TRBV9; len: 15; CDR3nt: TGTGCCAGCAGTAACAGACAGGGGGGAGAATCACCCCTCCACTTT; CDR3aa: CASSNRQGGESPLHF
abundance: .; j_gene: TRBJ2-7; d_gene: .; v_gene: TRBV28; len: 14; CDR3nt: TGTGCCAGCAGTTTCCCCTCCTTCTCCTACGAGCAGTACTTC; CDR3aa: CASSFPSFSYEQYF
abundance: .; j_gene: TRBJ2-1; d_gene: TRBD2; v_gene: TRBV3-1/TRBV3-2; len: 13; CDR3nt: TGTGCCAGCAGAGACGCGGGGGTGGGGGAGCAGTTCTTC; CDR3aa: CASRDAGVGEQFF
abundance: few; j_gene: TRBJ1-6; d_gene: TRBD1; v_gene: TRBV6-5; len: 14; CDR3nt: TGTGCCAGCAGAAGCGACAGGGAGAATTCACCCCTCCACTTT; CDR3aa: CASRSDRENSPLHF
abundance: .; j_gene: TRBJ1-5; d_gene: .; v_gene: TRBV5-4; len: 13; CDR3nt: TGTGCCAGCAGCTTGGATGAGGGTCAGCCCCAGCATTTT; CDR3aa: CASSLDEGQPQHF
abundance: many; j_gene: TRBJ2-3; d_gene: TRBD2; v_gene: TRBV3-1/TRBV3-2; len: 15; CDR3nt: TGTGCCAGCAGCCAATTAGCGGGGGGAGTGGATACGCAGTATTTT; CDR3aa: CASSQLAGGVDTQYF
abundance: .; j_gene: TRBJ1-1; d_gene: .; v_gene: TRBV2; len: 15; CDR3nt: TGTGCCAGCCAACTTTTTCAGGATTCGAACACTGAAGCTTTCTTT; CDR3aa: CASQLFQDSNTEAFF
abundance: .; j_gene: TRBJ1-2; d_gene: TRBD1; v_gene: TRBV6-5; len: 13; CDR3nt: TGTGCCAGCCGGGACAGAACCCTCTGGTACTACACCTTC; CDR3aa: CASRDRTLWYYTF
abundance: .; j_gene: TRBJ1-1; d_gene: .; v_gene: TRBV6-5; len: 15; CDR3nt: TGTGCCAGCAGTCCATCCAGGGACATGAACACTGAAGCTTTCTTT; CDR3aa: CASSPSRDMNTEAFF
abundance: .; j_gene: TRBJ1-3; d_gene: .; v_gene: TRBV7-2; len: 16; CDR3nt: TGTGCCAGCAGCCCCGACTCGGGAGGGGCTGGAAACACCATATATTTT; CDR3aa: CASSPDSGGAGNTIYF